This T cell receptor (beta chain) was sequenced during a study of lymphopenia after photon versus proton radiotherapy. The assay was immunoSEQ multiplex PCR, and TCRdb's table has in-frame clones only and misses some. The table has about 22,000 clones, about 89% seen once. The CDR3 length is 13 residues. CDR1 SGDLS and CDR2 YYNGEE come from the germline V gene. The ends were cut back, 3 bases at V and 6 bases at J, with 10 bases in the middle. Study-wide points: Photon-treated patients lost naive T cells and TCR diversity; proton-treated stayed stable. Larger post-nadir TCR diversity loss correlated inversely with survival in deceased patients. Oligoclonal CD8+ Temra expansion after nadir drove photon patients' diversity drop.

With respect to this clone: Its antigen is not identified.

The receptor's source is a man older than 75 with esophageal cancer. The chain is built from TRBV9 and TRBJ1-5; D possibly corresponds to TRBD1 (6 bases). The sequences come from peripheral blood, collected from a patient treated with proton-based radiotherapy. The CDR3 DNA reads TGTGCCAGCAGCGCTACAGGGATTCAGCCCCAGCATTTT. This gives the protein CASSATGIQPQHF.